A single sample gave rise to the 22 T cell receptor beta chains below, sequenced in a study of CD8+ T cells in alopecia areata. Treatment described: oral pan-JAK inhibitor, 5-10 mg twice daily. Extracted RNA was reverse transcribed, and the resulting cDNA served as sequencing template. Repertoires were generated with immunoSEQ multiplex PCR, while TCRdb's copy carries only in-frame clones and drops some. The sample includes tens of thousands of clones, about 43% of them seen just once. This material consisted of CD8+ T cells sorted from blood, taken at approximately week 37, from a patient treated with tofacitinib. The receptors shown here come from a human donor with alopecia areata.

The chain links TRBV28 to TRBJ2-7, with D maybe TRBD2 (6 bases). In germline, CDR1 is MDHEN, CDR2 SYDVKM. V lost 6 bases and J lost 4, with 19 bases in between. The length of the CDR3 is 15 residues. The CDR3 coding sequence is TGTGCCAGCAGCTCGACTAGGCGATACTCTTACGAGCAGTACTTC. Its protein is CASSSTRRYSYEQYF.

This clone came up a few times. The CDR3 DNA sequence: TGTGCCAGCAGCTTAGTCACTTCGGGCTCGAAGACTGAAGCTTTCTTT. Residues: CASSLVTSGSKTEAFF. This chain uses TRBV13 with TRBJ1-1; the D is unclear. The CDR3 extends over 16 amino acids. Germline CDR1 and CDR2: PRHDT and FYEKMQ (reference sequence). Trimming stripped 1 base from V and 5 bases from J, with 17 bases between.

The chain combines TRBV29-1 with TRBJ2-7; D is unresolved. V lost 3 bases and J 6 bases, leaving 15 bases between the germline ends. The CDR3 loop spans 13 amino acids. Germline CDR1 reads SQVTM; CDR2 reads ANQGSEA. CDR3 protein: CSVEGSMGFEQYF. The DNA of the CDR3 is TGCAGCGTTGAGGGGTCTATGGGATTCGAGCAGTACTTC.

This chain links TRBV28 with TRBJ1-1; a possible D gene is TRBD1 (6 bases). V was clipped by 4 bases and J by 4 bases, with 13 bases between them. The CDR3 is 14 amino acids. Germline-derived CDR1 and CDR2 are MDHEN and SYDVKM. CDR3 nucleotides: TGTGCCAGCAGTTCACAGGGTTTGGGCACTGAAGCTTTCTTT. Translating gives CASSSQGLGTEAFF.

This clone was recorded a few times. The V call is TRBV7-9, the J call TRBJ2-1; TRBD2 agrees at 10 bases. There are 15 residues in the CDR3. Germline V gene sequence: CDR1 SEHNR, CDR2 FQNEAQ (reference sequence). Trimming cost V 3 bases and J 4 bases; bases outside gene matches: 3. The DNA of the CDR3 is TGTGCCAGCAGCTTCGTAGCGGGAGGTTACAATGAGCAGTTCTTC. Protein sequence: CASSFVAGGYNEQFF.

The rearrangement links TRBV9 to TRBJ2-7; 8 positions agree with TRBD2. The V gene's germline CDR1 is SGDLS and CDR2 YYNGEE. This CDR3 contains 15 residues. J was trimmed by 4 bases and V by 4 bases; bases with no gene match: 10. The CDR3 sequence is CASSSSFGRGYEQYF. The CDR3 DNA reads as TGTGCCAGCAGCTCTAGTTTCGGGAGGGGTTACGAGCAGTACTTC.

This clone was detected only a few times. V and J are TRBV29-1 and TRBJ2-5; 11 positions match TRBD2. CDR3 size: 13 residues. J lost 11 bases, V lost 4 bases, and 9 bases had no gene match. Germline assignment: CDR1 SQVTM and CDR2 ANQGSEA. The CDR3 protein is CSVVAGGPGEQYF. Here the CDR3 DNA reads TGCAGCGTTGTAGCGGGAGGGCCGGGAGAGCAGTACTTC.

V is TRBV7-9 and J is TRBJ2-3; 10 bases are shared with TRBD2. The CDR3 is 15 residues long. From germline, CDR1 is SEHNR and CDR2 FQNEAQ (reference sequence). J lost 6 bases, V lost 3 bases, and 6 bases had no gene match. CDR3 DNA: TGTGCCAGCAGCTTTACTAGCGGGGTAAAGGATACGCAGTATTTT. This translates into CASSFTSGVKDTQYF. Filled out from reference TRBV7-9 and TRBJ2-3, the complete variable domain reads DTGVSQNPRHKITKRGQNVTFRCDPISEHNRLYWYRQTLGQGPEFLTYFQNEAQLEKSRLLSDRFSAERPKGSFSTLEIQRTEQGDSAMYLCASSFTSGVKDTQYFGPGTRLTVL.

This clone was recorded a few times. The chain is built from TRBV6-1 and TRBJ2-5, with 9 bases aligning to TRBD1. Trimming cost V 4 bases and J 5 bases; bases outside gene matches: 5. The CDR3 runs 14 residues. Germline lookup yields CDR1 MNHNS and CDR2 SASEGT. CDR3 DNA: TGTGCCAGCAGTGGGACAGGGGTCCGGGAGACCCAGTACTTC. This codes for CASSGTGVRETQYF.

The chain carries TRBV30 and TRBJ1-1; D remains unclear. Between the trimmed V and J ends, which lost 0 bases and 10 bases, there was a span of 12 bases. Germline V CDR1 and CDR2: GTSNPN, SVGIG (reference sequence). The CDR3 has 12 amino acids. DNA for the CDR3: TGTGCCTGGAGTGTAGGATCCACATCAGCTTTCTTT. Its translation: CAWSVGSTSAFF.

This clone has ten or more counts. This chain joins TRBV15 and TRBJ2-7; TRBD2 matches 7 bases. The junction had 8 bases not matched to a gene; V was cut back by 5 bases and J by 1 base. Germline CDR1 is LNHNV and CDR2 is YYDKDF (reference sequence). The CDR3 covers 15 residues. This chain's CDR3 is CATSGSREWSYEQYF. In nucleotides, the CDR3 is TGTGCCACCAGCGGTTCGCGGGAGTGGTCCTACGAGCAGTACTTC.

This chain uses TRBV29-1 with TRBJ2-7; 7 nucleotides match TRBD1. The J segment lost 4 bases and the V segment lost 6 bases, leaving 9 bases of the junction unmatched. The CDR3 consists of 13 residues. Per the germline V gene, CDR1 is SQVTM and CDR2 is ANQGSEA. The CDR3 loop is CSVCTGTEYEQYF. The CDR3 DNA reads as TGCAGCGTGTGTACCGGGACAGAGTACGAGCAGTACTTC.

The chain joins TRBV5-1 to TRBJ1-1; unclear D gene. The germline V and J ends were trimmed by 0 bases and 1 base, with 7 bases remaining between them. CDR3 length: 14 amino acids. Germline CDR1 SGHRS, CDR2 YFSETQ. The CDR3 loop is CASSLAAANTEAFF. As DNA, the CDR3 is TGCGCCAGCAGCTTGGCCGCAGCGAACACTGAAGCTTTCTTT.

This chain joins TRBV6-1 and TRBJ2-7; D perhaps matches TRBD1 (6 bases). V was trimmed by 3 bases and J by 1 base, leaving 10 bases between them. This CDR3 has 14 amino acids. Germline CDR1 and CDR2: MNHNS and SASEGT. DNA for the CDR3: TGTGCCAGCAGTGACAGGGGAGAATCCTACGAGCAGTACTTC. Translated, it gives CASSDRGESYEQYF.

The chain uses TRBV4-3 and TRBJ2-1; TRBD2 is a possible D gene (6 bases). Trimming stripped 4 bases from V and 2 bases from J, with 12 bases between. This CDR3 is built from 15 residues. Germline V gene sequence: CDR1 LGHNA, CDR2 YSLEER. This CDR3 reads CASSPWRGTYNEQFF. CDR3 in DNA: TGCGCCAGCAGCCCGTGGCGGGGTACCTACAATGAGCAGTTCTTC.

V is TRBV7-9 and J is TRBJ2-5; D could derive from TRBD1 or TRBD2 (6 bases each). The CDR3 covers 13 residues. V lost 5 bases and J lost 5, with 12 bases in between. Germline-derived CDR1 and CDR2 are SEHNR and FQNEAQ (reference sequence). The CDR3 region is CASSPRGRETQYF. CDR3 DNA: TGTGCCAGCAGCCCGAGGGGGAGGGAGACCCAGTACTTC.

The V gene is TRBV7-9, the J gene TRBJ2-1, with D tentatively TRBD2 (5 bases). Germline V lookup: CDR1 SEHNR, CDR2 FQNEAQ (reference sequence). The CDR3 consists of 15 residues. The ends were cut back, 4 bases at V and 8 bases at J, with 18 bases in the middle. CDR3 protein: CASSSRTGVGYEQFF. Here the CDR3 DNA reads TGTGCCAGCAGCTCAAGGACTGGAGTGGGCTATGAGCAGTTCTTC.

The rearrangement uses TRBV5-1 and TRBJ2-5, with TRBD2 matching over 9 bases. The germline CDR1 and CDR2 sequences are SGHRS and YFSETQ. The CDR3 sequence is 17 residues long. V shed 2 bases and J 1 base; nucleotides not matched to a gene: 9. The CDR3 region is CASSFSRASGAQETQYF. CDR3 bases: TGCGCCAGCAGCTTTTCAAGGGCTAGCGGGGCCCAAGAGACCCAGTACTTC.

This chain uses TRBV5-6 with TRBJ2-1, with D perhaps TRBD2 (5 bases). Trimming left V 0 bases short and J 0 bases short, with 7 bases between. CDR1 is SGHDT, CDR2 YYEEEE, per germline. The CDR3 is 15 residues long. The CDR3 spells CASSLVRGSYNEQFF. The CDR3 DNA follows: TGTGCCAGCAGCTTGGTTCGGGGCTCCTACAATGAGCAGTTCTTC.

The J gene is TRBJ2-7, the V gene TRBV27; D gene ambiguous. Trimming cost V 4 bases and J 7 bases, with 20 bases left between them. The CDR3 has 15 amino acids. CDR1 and CDR2 from the germline V gene are MNHEY and SMNVEV (reference sequence). CDR3 residues: CASSWGSGNSREQYF. CDR3 nucleotides: TGTGCCAGCAGTTGGGGATCAGGAAATTCGCGAGAGCAGTACTTC.

In this sample, this clone turned up a few times. The J gene is TRBJ2-7, the V gene TRBV29-1; 7 bases fit TRBD2. CDR1 is SQVTM and CDR2 is ANQGSEA in the germline V gene. The CDR3 loop spans 12 amino acids. V lost 7 bases and J lost 3; bases outside the gene matches: 6. The CDR3 here is CSDGDYSYEQYF. CDR3 DNA sequence: TGCAGCGACGGGGACTACAGCTACGAGCAGTACTTC.

This clone was observed a handful of times. The chain is built from TRBV30 and TRBJ2-1; no firm D call. CDR1 and CDR2 (germline): GTSNPN, SVGIG (reference sequence). This CDR3 contains 13 residues. V was trimmed by 3 bases and J by 4 bases, leaving 10 bases between them. In DNA form, the CDR3 reads TGTGCCTGGAGCCCCGGGTATTACAATGAGCAGTTCTTC. It is translated as CAWSPGYYNEQFF.